This section outlines one TCR beta chain sequence together with its context. The record originates from a study of blood T cell repertoires in COVID-19. Study details: Specimens from acute and convalescent COVID-19 originated in the United States, Italy and Spain.

Sequenced by immunoSEQ multiplex PCR; TCRdb stores in-frame clones only, minus some. The sample holds 340,000 or so clones, approximately 82% seen once. The CDR3 consists of 12 residues. Per germline, CDR1 KGHSH and CDR2 LQKENI. With 5 bases removed from V and 3 bases from J, the gap between germline ends came to 8 bases. The sample was peripheral blood. The chain employs TRBV18 and TRBJ2-7; D is perhaps TRBD1 (6 bases). This receptor was identified in a man aged 25 to 40 with active or convalescent COVID-19. The CDR3 sequence: CASSGDIYEQYF. DNA for the CDR3: TGTGCCAGCTCAGGGGACATCTACGAGCAGTACTTC.